These T cell receptor beta chains were read from a single sample in a study of graft-versus-host responses after intestinal transplantation. Using immunoSEQ multiplex PCR, the repertoire was profiled, and TCRdb retains in-frame clones only, with some absent. Of over 15,000 clones in the sample, approximately 88% were seen once. Sequencing was performed on PBMCs, taken approximately 15 weeks after intestinal transplant. Receptors were obtained from a human patient who received an intestinal transplant, so some T cells may come from the graft donor. Each CDR3 is given with its conserved first and last residue. Each record gives: J gene, clone size, V gene, D gene, CDR3 DNA, CDR3 protein. The D gene is left open where the match is weak. Not all rows give a size; the values are once, few, many and, for expanded clones, a class.

TRBJ2-7	NA	TRBV28	NA	TGTGCCAGCAGCTCCTCCTACGAGCAGTACTTC	CASSSSYEQYF
TRBJ2-3	NA	TRBV6-4	NA	TGTGCCAGCAGTGATGGGGGGTTGGCAGATACGCAGTATTTT	CASSDGGLADTQYF
TRBJ1-2	NA	TRBV7-9	NA	TGTGCCAGCAGACAAGAAAGGGGGTCCCTCAACTCTTATGGCTACACCTTC	CASRQERGSLNSYGYTF
TRBJ2-1	NA	TRBV5-6	NA	TGTGCCAGCAGCTTCGGGAATGAGCAGTTCTTC	CASSFGNEQFF
TRBJ2-3	once	TRBV7-9	NA	TGTGCCAGCAGCTTGACCGGCTGGAGCACAGATACGCAGTATTTT	CASSLTGWSTDTQYF
TRBJ2-1	NA	TRBV7-8	TRBD2	TGTGCCAGCAGCTTAGCAACAGGAATAGCGGGAGGTAAAAGGGGTGAGCAGTTCTTC	CASSLATGIAGGKRGEQFF
TRBJ2-1	NA	TRBV5-1	NA	TGCGCCAGCCTTCCCCTCAGGGCGGTTATGAATGAGCAGTTCTTC	CASLPLRAVMNEQFF
TRBJ2-7	NA	TRBV7-3	NA	TGTGCCAGCAGCTTAGCCAGCCCCAGCTACGAGCAGTACTTC	CASSLASPSYEQYF
TRBJ2-5	NA	TRBV6-4	TRBD1	TGTGCCAGCAGTGACGGGATGACAGGGAGCCCCCAAGAGACCCAGTACTTC	CASSDGMTGSPQETQYF
TRBJ1-6	NA	TRBV9	NA	TGTGCCAGCAGCGTAGAAGGGGGAAATTCACCCCTCCACTTT	CASSVEGGNSPLHF
TRBJ2-7	NA	TRBV4-1	NA	TGCGCCAGCAGCCAAATACCCGGGTCCTACGAGCAGTACTTC	CASSQIPGSYEQYF
TRBJ1-1	once	TRBV12-5	NA	TGTGCTAGTGGTTTGGTGCCTTCCGGTACGAGTTTGGGGACTGAAGCTTTCTTT	CASGLVPSGTSLGTEAFF
TRBJ2-1	NA	TRBV7-9	NA	TGTGCCAGCAGCTTATCGCAGGGTTCCTACAATGAGCAGTTCTTC	CASSLSQGSYNEQFF
TRBJ1-1	NA	TRBV13	NA	TGTGCCAGCAGCTTAGAGAGGGAGGAATGGAACACTGAAGCTTTCTTT	CASSLEREEWNTEAFF
TRBJ2-3	NA	TRBV7-9	NA	TGTGCCAGCAGATTACTTAGGGGGAGAGATACGCAGTATTTT	CASRLLRGRDTQYF
TRBJ1-2	NA	TRBV28	NA	TGTGCCAGCAGTTTATCCCGATACTATGGCTACACCTTC	CASSLSRYYGYTF
TRBJ1-1	NA	TRBV29-1	NA	TGCAGCGCCCGCCTGTGGGGGAACACTGAAGCTTTCTTT	CSARLWGNTEAFF
TRBJ1-4	NA	TRBV30	TRBD1	TGTGCCTTCCGACAGGGGAATGAAAAACTGTTTTTT	CAFRQGNEKLFF
TRBJ1-1	NA	TRBV7-2	NA	TGTGCCAGCAGCTTATACGGAGGGACGAACACTGAAGCTTTCTTT	CASSLYGGTNTEAFF
TRBJ2-7	few	TRBV10-2	TRBD2	TGCGCCAGCAGCCAGAGCTCTAGCGGGAGTTCCCACGAGCAGTACTTC	CASSQSSSGSSHEQYF
TRBJ2-3	NA	TRBV4-1	NA	TGCGCCAGCAGCCAAGTTTTTAGGTTAGGAGGGACAGATACGCAGTATTTT	CASSQVFRLGGTDTQYF
TRBJ2-3	few	TRBV9	NA	TGTGCCAGCAGCGTAGATGATACGCAGTATTTT	CASSVDDTQYF
TRBJ2-7	NA	TRBV5-1	NA	TGCGCCAGCAGCGGGTTCCACGAGCAGTACTTC	CASSGFHEQYF
TRBJ2-7	NA	TRBV15	TRBD2	TGTGCCACCAGCAGAGATCTTGGACTAGCGGGAGGGCAACCCACCTACGAGCAGTACTTC	CATSRDLGLAGGQPTYEQYF
TRBJ2-1	NA	TRBV19	TRBD2	TGTGCCAGTAGTACCCATAGCGGGACTCCCTACAATGAGCAGTTCTTC	CASSTHSGTPYNEQFF
TRBJ2-7	NA	TRBV29-1	NA	TGCAGCGTCTCCTACGAGCAGTACTTC	CSVSYEQYF
TRBJ1-1	NA	TRBV7-9	NA	TGTGCCAGCAGCTATACGGGGCGCGACACTGAAGCTTTCTTT	CASSYTGRDTEAFF
TRBJ2-7	NA	TRBV5-6	TRBD2	TGTGCCAGCAGTGTCTTGGCGGGAGCGTTGGACGAGCAGTACTTC	CASSVLAGALDEQYF
TRBJ2-5	NA	TRBV6-6	NA	TGTGCCAGCAGTTACTATAGCCAAGAGACCCAGTACTTC	CASSYYSQETQYF
TRBJ2-7	NA	TRBV27	NA	TGTGCCAGCAGTCCGGCAGGGGGGACCTACGAGCAGTACTTC	CASSPAGGTYEQYF
TRBJ1-5	once	TRBV28	TRBD1	TGTGCCAGCAGTTTGACAGGGGGCAATCAGCCCCAGCATTTT	CASSLTGGNQPQHF
TRBJ2-1	NA	TRBV6-1	NA	TGTGCCAGCAGTTATTCCGGATTCAATGAGCAGTTCTTC	CASSYSGFNEQFF
TRBJ1-6	NA	TRBV10-3	NA	TGTGCCATCAAGGCAGAAGGATCACCCCTCCACTTT	CAIKAEGSPLHF
TRBJ2-5	NA	TRBV5-1	TRBD2	TGCGCCAGCAGCCCCAGCGGGAGAGATTTAGAGACCCAGTACTTC	CASSPSGRDLETQYF
TRBJ2-1	NA	TRBV7-6	TRBD2	TGTGCCAGCAGCGGGACTAGCGTCGCCAATGAGCAGTTCTTC	CASSGTSVANEQFF
TRBJ1-2	few	TRBV7-8	TRBD1	TGTGCCAGCTGCTTTGCCGGGACAGGGGTCTATGGCTACACCTTC	CASCFAGTGVYGYTF
TRBJ2-7	NA	TRBV28	NA	TGTGCCAGCAGTTTTTGGGTATTTGGGTACGAGCAGTACTTC	CASSFWVFGYEQYF
TRBJ2-1	NA	TRBV5-1	NA	TGCGCCAGCAGCTTGGGCGGACGGGAGAATGAGCAGTTCTTC	CASSLGGRENEQFF
TRBJ2-1	few	TRBV6-1	TRBD2	TGTGCCAGCACCCCGGGACTAGCGGTCGATGAGCAGTTCTTC	CASTPGLAVDEQFF
TRBJ1-4	NA	TRBV23-1	TRBD1	TGCGCCAGCAGTCAATCCGGGACAGGGGTTGAAAAACTGTTTTTT	CASSQSGTGVEKLFF
TRBJ2-7	NA	TRBV6-6	TRBD2	TGTGCCAGCAGTTACGGAAGCGGGAGGAGGTACGAGCAGTACTTC	CASSYGSGRRYEQYF
TRBJ2-7	NA	TRBV5-1	NA	TGCGCCAGCAGCTTGGAAGGGATCGAGCAGTACTTC	CASSLEGIEQYF
TRBJ1-5	NA	TRBV11-2	NA	TGTGCCAGCAGCTTCAGTAGCAATCAGCCCCAGCATTTT	CASSFSSNQPQHF
TRBJ1-5	NA	TRBV6-6	TRBD1	TGTGCCAGCAGCCCTAGACAGGGAGGGTTGCCCCAGCATTTT	CASSPRQGGLPQHF
TRBJ2-5	NA	TRBV18	TRBD2	TGTGCCAGCTCACCACCACCTAGCGGGAGTAGGACGGACCAAGAGACCCAGTACTTC	CASSPPPSGSRTDQETQYF